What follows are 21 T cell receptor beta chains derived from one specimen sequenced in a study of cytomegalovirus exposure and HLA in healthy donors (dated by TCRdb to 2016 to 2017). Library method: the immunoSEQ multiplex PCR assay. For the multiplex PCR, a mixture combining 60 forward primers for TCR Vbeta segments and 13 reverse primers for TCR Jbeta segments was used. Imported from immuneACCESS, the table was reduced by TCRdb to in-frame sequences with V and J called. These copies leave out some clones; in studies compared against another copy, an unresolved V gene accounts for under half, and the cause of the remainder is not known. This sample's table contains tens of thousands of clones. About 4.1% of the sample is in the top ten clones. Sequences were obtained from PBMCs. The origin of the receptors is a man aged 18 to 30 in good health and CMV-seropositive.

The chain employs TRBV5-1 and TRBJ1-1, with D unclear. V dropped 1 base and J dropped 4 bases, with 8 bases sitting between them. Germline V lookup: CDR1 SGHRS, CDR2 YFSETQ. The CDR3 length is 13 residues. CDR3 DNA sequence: TGCGCCAGCAGCTTGCAAGAGGGCACTGAAGCTTTCTTT. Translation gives CASSLQEGTEAFF.

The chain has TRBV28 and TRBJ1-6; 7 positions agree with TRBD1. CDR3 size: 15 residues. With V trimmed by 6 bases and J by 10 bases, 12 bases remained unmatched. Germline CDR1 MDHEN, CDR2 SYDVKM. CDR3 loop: CASRATDRVGSPLHF. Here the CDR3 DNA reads TGTGCCAGCAGAGCCACCGACAGGGTAGGATCACCCCTCCACTTT.

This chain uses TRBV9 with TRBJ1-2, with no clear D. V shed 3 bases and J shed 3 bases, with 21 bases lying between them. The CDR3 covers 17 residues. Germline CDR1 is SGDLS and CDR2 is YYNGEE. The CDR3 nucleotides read TGTGCCAGCAGCGGAGGTCCTTCCGGGGTAGCGTACTATGGCTACACCTTC. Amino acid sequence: CASSGGPSGVAYYGYTF.

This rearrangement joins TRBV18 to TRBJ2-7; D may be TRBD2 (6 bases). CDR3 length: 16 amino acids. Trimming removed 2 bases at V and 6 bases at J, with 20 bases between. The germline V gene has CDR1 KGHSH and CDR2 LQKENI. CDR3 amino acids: CASSPRDGTGEREQYF. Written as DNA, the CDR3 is TGTGCCAGCTCACCAAGGGATGGAACGGGGGAGCGCGAGCAGTACTTC.

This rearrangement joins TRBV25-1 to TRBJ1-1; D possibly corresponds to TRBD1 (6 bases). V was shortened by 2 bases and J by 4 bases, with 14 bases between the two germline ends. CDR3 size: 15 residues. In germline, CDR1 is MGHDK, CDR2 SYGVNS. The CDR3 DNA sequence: TGTGCCAGCAGTGAAAAGTGGGGGCGAGGCACTGAAGCTTTCTTT. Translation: CASSEKWGRGTEAFF.

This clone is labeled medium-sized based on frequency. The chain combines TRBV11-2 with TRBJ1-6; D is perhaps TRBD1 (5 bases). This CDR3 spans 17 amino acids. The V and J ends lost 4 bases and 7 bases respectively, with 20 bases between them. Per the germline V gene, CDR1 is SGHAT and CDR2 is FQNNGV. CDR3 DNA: TGTGCCAGCAGCTCCAGTGGGGGGGTATATGGGAATTCACCCCTCCACTTT. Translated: CASSSSGGVYGNSPLHF.

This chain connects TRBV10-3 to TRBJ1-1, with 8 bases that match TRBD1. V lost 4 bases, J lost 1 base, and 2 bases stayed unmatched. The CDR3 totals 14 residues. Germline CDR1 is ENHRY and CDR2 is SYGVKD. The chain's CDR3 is CAISGGTGNTEAFF. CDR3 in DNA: TGTGCCATCAGTGGTGGGACAGGGAACACTGAAGCTTTCTTT.

This CDR3 is CAWKGQSSGNTIYF. The CDR3 nucleotides are TGTGCCTGGAAGGGACAGTCCTCTGGAAACACCATATATTTT. J is TRBJ1-3 and V is TRBV30, with 7 bases identical to TRBD1. Germline-derived CDR1 and CDR2 are GTSNPN and SVGIG (reference sequence). Unmatched junction bases numbered 3, after V lost 4 bases and J lost 0 bases. CDR3 length: 14 amino acids.

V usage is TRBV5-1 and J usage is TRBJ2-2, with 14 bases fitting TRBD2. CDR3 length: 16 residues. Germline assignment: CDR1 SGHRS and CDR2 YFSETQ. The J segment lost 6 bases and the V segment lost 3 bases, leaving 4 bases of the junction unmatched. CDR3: CASSSGLAGVPGELFF. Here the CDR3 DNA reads TGCGCCAGCAGCTCGGGACTAGCGGGAGTTCCCGGGGAGCTGTTTTTT.

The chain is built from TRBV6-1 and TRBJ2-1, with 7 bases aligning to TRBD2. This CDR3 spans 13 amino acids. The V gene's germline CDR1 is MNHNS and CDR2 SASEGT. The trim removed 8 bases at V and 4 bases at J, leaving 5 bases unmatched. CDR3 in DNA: TGTGCCAGCGGAGCGGGGATGTACAATGAGCAGTTCTTC. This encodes CASGAGMYNEQFF.

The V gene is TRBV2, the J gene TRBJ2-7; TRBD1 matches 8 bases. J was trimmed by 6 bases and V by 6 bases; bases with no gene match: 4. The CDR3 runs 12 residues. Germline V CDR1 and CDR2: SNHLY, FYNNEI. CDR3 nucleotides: TGTGCCAGCAGATTACAGGGGGTCGAGCAGTACTTC. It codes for CASRLQGVEQYF.

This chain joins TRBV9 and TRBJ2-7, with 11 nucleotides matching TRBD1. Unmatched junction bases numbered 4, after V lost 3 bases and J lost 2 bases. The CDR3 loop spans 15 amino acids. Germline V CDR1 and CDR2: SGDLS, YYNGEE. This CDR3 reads CASSAEDRGPYEQYF. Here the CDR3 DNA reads TGTGCCAGCAGCGCAGAGGACAGGGGGCCCTACGAGCAGTACTTC.

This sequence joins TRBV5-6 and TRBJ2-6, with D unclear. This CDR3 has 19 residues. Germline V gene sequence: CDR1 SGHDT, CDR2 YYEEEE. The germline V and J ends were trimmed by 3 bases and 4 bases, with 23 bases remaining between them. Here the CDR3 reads CASSYGSTLIGLGANVLTF. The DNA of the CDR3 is TGTGCCAGCAGCTATGGATCGACACTCATAGGCTTAGGGGCCAACGTCCTGACTTTC. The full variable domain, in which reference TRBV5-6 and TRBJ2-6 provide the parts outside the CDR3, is DAGVTQSPTHLIKTRGQQVTLRCSPKSGHDTVSWYQQALGQGPQFIFQYYEEEERQRGNFPDRFSGHQFPNYSSELNVNALLLGDSALYLCASSYGSTLIGLGANVLTFGAGSRLTVL.

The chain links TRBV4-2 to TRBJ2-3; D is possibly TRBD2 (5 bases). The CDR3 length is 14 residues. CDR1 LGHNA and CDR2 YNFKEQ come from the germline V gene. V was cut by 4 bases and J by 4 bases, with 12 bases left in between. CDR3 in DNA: TGTGCCAGCAGCCGGGCTAGCACCGCAGATACGCAGTATTTT. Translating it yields CASSRASTADTQYF.

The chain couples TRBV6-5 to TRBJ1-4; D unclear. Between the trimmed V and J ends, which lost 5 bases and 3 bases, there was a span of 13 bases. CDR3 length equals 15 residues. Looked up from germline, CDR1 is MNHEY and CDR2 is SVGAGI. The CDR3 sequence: CASSTVRAANEKLFF. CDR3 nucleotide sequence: TGTGCCAGCAGTACCGTGAGAGCGGCTAATGAAAAACTGTTTTTT.

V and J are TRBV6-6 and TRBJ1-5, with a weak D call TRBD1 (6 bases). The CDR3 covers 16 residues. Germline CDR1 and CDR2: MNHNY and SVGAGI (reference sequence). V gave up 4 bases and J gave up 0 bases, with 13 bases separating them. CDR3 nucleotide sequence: TGTGCCAGCAGTTCGTCGACAGGAGATAGCAATCAGCCCCAGCATTTT. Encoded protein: CASSSSTGDSNQPQHF.

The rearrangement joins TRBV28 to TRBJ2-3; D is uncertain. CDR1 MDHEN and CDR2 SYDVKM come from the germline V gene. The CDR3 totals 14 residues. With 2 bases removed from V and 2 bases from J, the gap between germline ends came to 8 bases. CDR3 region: CASSLVAYTDTQYF. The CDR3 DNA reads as TGTGCCAGCAGTTTAGTGGCTTACACAGATACGCAGTATTTT.

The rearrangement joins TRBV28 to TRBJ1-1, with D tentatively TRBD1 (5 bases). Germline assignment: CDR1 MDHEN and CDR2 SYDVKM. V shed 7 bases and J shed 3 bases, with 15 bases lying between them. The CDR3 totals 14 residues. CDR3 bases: TGTGCCAGCATCGCCGGAGGGACCTACACTGAAGCTTTCTTT. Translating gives CASIAGGTYTEAFF.

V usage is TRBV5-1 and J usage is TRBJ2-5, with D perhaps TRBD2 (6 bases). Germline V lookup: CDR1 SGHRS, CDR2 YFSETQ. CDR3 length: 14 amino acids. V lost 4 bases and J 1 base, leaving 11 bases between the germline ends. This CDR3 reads CASSGGTIQETQYF. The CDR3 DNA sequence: TGCGCCAGCAGCGGGGGGACCATCCAAGAGACCCAGTACTTC.

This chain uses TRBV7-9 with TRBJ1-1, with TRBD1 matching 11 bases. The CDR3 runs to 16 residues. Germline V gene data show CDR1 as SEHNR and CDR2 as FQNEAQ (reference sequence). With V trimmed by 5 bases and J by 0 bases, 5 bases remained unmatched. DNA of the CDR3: TGTGCCAGCAGCCCACGGACAGGGGGCCTGAACACTGAAGCTTTCTTT. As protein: CASSPRTGGLNTEAFF. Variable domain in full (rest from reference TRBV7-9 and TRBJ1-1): DTGVSQNPRHKITKRGQNVTFRCDPISEHNRLYWYRQTLGQGPEFLTYFQNEAQLEKSRLLSDRFSAERPKGSFSTLEIQRTEQGDSAMYLCASSPRTGGLNTEAFFGQGTRLTVV.

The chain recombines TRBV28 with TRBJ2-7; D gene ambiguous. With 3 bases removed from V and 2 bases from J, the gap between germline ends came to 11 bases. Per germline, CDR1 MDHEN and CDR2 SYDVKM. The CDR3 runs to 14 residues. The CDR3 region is CASSFRSPPYEQYF. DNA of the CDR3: TGTGCCAGCAGTTTCCGAAGCCCCCCCTACGAGCAGTACTTC.